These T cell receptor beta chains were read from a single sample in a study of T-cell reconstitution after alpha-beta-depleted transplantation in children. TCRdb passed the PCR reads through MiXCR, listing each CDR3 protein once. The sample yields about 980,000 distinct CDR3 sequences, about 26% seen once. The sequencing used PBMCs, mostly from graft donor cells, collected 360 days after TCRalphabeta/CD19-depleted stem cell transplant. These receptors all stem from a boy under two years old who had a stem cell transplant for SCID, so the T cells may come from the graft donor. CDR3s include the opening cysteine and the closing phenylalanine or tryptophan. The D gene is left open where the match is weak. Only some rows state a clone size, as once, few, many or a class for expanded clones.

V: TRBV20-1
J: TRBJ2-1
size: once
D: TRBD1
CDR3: CSANSTPNGTGFYNEQFF
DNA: TGCAGTGCCAATTCTACCCCGAACGGGACAGGGTTCTACAATGAGCAGTTCTTC

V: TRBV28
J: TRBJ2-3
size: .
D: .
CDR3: CASSPSGQRGADTQYF
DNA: TGTGCCAGCAGTCCGTCCGGACAGCGGGGCGCAGATACGCAGTATTTT

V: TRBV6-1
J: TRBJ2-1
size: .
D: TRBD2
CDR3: CASSQDPWRGGINNEQFF
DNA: TGTGCCAGCAGTCAGGATCCGTGGCGGGGGGGAATTAACAATGAGCAGTTCTTC

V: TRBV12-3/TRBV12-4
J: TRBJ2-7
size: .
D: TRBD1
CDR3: CASSSQRGQGTYEQYF
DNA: TGTGCCAGCAGTTCCCAAAGGGGGCAGGGGACCTACGAGCAGTACTTC

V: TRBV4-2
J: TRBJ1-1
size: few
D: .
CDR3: CASSQADWGRMNTEAFF
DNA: TGTGCCAGCAGCCAAGCTGATTGGGGCAGGATGAACACTGAAGCTTTCTTT

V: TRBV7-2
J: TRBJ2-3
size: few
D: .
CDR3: CASSSLGGGADTQYF
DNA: TGTGCCAGCAGCTCTCTTGGGGGGGGCGCAGATACGCAGTATTTT

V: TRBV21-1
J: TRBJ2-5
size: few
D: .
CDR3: CASSKDIQGQWETQYF
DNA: TGTGCCAGCAGCAAAGACATACAGGGCCAGTGGGAGACCCAGTACTTC

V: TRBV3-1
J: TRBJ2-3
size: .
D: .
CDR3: CASSQDMTDSTDTQYF
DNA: TGTGCCAGCAGCCAAGATATGACGGATAGCACAGATACGCAGTATTTT

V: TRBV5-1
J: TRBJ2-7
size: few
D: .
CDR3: CASSFFGPSYEQYF
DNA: TGCGCCAGCAGCTTCTTCGGTCCTTCCTACGAGCAGTACTTC

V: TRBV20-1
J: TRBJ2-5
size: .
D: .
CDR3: CSVRGAAQETQYF
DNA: TGCAGTGTCAGGGGGGCAGCCCAAGAGACCCAGTACTTC

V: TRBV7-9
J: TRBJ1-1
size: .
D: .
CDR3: CASSPLWVEAFF
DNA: TGTGCCAGCAGCCCCCTTTGGGTTGAAGCTTTCTTT

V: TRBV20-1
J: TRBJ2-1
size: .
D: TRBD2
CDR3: CSAPPTSGGAGEQFF
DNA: TGCAGTGCCCCTCCGACTAGCGGGGGGGCAGGGGAGCAGTTCTTC

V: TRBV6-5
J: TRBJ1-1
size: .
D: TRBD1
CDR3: CASSYSMGTGRTEAFF
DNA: TGTGCCAGCAGTTACTCGATGGGGACAGGGCGAACTGAAGCTTTCTTT

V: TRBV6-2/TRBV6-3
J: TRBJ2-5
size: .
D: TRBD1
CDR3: CASGTGGQETQYF
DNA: TGTGCCAGCGGGACAGGGGGACAAGAGACCCAGTACTTC